This TCR beta chain originates from a study of T-cell reconstitution after alpha-beta-depleted transplantation in children (TCRdb year 2016). Regarding the study in general: T-cell immune reconstitution after TCRalphabeta/CD19-depleted allogeneic hematopoietic cell transplantation in children was quantitatively tracked in the study by means of TCR repertoire profiling.

Overall study outcomes, separate from this receptor: Over subsequent months, a decline in hyperexpanded clone frequencies was noted, and after one year, T-cell counts and TCRbeta diversity were mostly ascribed to newly produced T cells. The apparently early recovery of alphabetaT-cell counts about two months after transplant reportedly depended on only several hundred rapidly expanded clones that came from non-depleted graft cells. In some patients, high TCRbeta diversity at day 60 was attributed to recipient T cells and intrathymic progenitors that had survived conditioning.

Reading the label with the study, this specimen's treatment or condition is: allogeneic hematopoietic cell transplantation with graft depleted of TCRalphabeta T cells and CD19 B cells. TCRalphabeta/CD19-depleted allogeneic hematopoietic cell grafts were given to the transplant recipients, all of whom were children. Libraries were made using PCR. Sequenced on an Illumina HiSeq 2500. TCR library preparation used molecular barcoding, with unique molecular identifiers applied to normalize quantification of the TCRbeta repertoire. The raw public reads went through TCRdb reprocessing: fastp at Q25, MiXCR clone calling, in-frame beta chains kept. Each entry is one CDR3 protein sequence, shown with its most common DNA and genes. The sample table records approximately 500,000 distinct CDR3 sequences; roughly 27% of these occur just once. Just over 35% of the sample lies in the top ten. The germline V gene provides CDR1 SGHVS and CDR2 FNYEAQ. V is cut back by 1 base and J by 10 bases, with 7 bases in the junction unmatched. From cysteine to phenylalanine, the CDR3 is 15 amino acids long. Only CDR3 DNA remains: 45 bases, in frame from the first base.

On this clonotype itself: Its specific antigen is unknown. Nothing much larger sits one base from this clone, and base qualities are not available.

This sequence originates from a boy younger than two with Wiskott-Aldrich syndrome, due to receive a stem cell transplant. Recombination linked TRBV7-6 to TRBJ1-4, and TRBD1 matches 9 of the central bases. The source was PBMCs, collected before TCRalphabeta/CD19-depleted stem cell transplant. The CDR3 region: CASSLVGQGLGKLFF. The DNA sequence follows: TGTGCCAGCAGCTTAGTAGGACAGGGGTTGGGAAAACTGTTTTTT.